Listed here are 12 T cell receptor beta chains from one sample, sequenced in a study of human thymus T cells. The data were produced by immunoSEQ multiplex PCR, yet TCRdb's version contains in-frame clones alone and is incomplete. The sample holds some 50,000 clones, 85% to 95% seen once. Sequenced sample: blood. The receptors come from a girl younger than two with a congenital heart defect but otherwise immunologically healthy.

This chain joins TRBV9 and TRBJ2-6; no firm D call. Per the germline V gene, CDR1 is SGDLS and CDR2 is YYNGEE. The CDR3 consists of 17 residues. The V end was cut by 0 bases, the J end by 0 bases, with 10 bases between. This CDR3 is CASSVGLGFSGANVLTF. The CDR3 nucleotides read TGTGCCAGCAGCGTAGGTTTGGGTTTCTCTGGGGCCAACGTCCTGACTTTC.

The J gene is TRBJ2-7, the V gene TRBV6-1, with TRBD1 matching 7 bases. V gave up 2 bases and J gave up 10 bases; unmatched junction bases: 11. The CDR3 loop spans 14 amino acids. Germline-derived CDR1 and CDR2 are MNHNS and SASEGT. The CDR3 protein is CASSEMPGQLYQYF. CDR3 in DNA: TGTGCCAGCAGTGAAATGCCGGGACAGTTATACCAGTACTTC.

The rearrangement links TRBV28 to TRBJ2-5; 13 bases align to TRBD2. The CDR3 has 15 residues. CDR1 is MDHEN and CDR2 is SYDVKM in the germline V gene. V was clipped by 6 bases and J by 4 bases; unmatched bases: 5. The CDR3 DNA is TGTGCCAGCAGGACACTAGCGGGAGGGCGAGAGACCCAGTACTTC. Translating it yields CASRTLAGGRETQYF.

The chain couples TRBV6-1 to TRBJ1-1; D is possibly TRBD1 (5 bases). From germline, CDR1 is MNHNS and CDR2 SASEGT. This CDR3 is built from 13 residues. The V gene lost 6 bases and the J gene lost 2 bases, with 10 bases spanning the gap. CDR3 region: CASSWDRNTEAFF. CDR3 nucleotides: TGTGCCAGCAGCTGGGACCGAAACACTGAAGCTTTCTTT.

This clone was recorded a few times. V is TRBV4-3 and J is TRBJ1-4, with 8 bases fitting TRBD1. Germline V gene lookup returns CDR1 LGHNA and CDR2 YSLEER. CDR3 length: 15 amino acids. The V gene end was trimmed by 1 base and the J gene end by 2 bases; junction bases not matched to a gene: 0. This chain's CDR3 is CASSQGTGTNEKLFF. The CDR3 DNA follows: TGCGCCAGCAGCCAAGGGACAGGGACTAATGAAAAACTGTTTTTT.

The chain recombines TRBV6-5 with TRBJ2-7; the D gene is possibly TRBD2 (6 bases). Per germline, CDR1 MNHEY and CDR2 SVGAGI. V was pared by 6 bases and J by 1 base, with 16 bases between. The CDR3 covers 15 residues. CDR3 in amino acids: CASRYGTRTSYEQYF. The CDR3 DNA follows: TGTGCCAGCAGGTACGGGACTCGAACTTCCTACGAGCAGTACTTC.

The rearrangement links TRBV19 to TRBJ1-3; D may be TRBD1 (6 bases). CDR3 length equals 20 residues. Trimming took 4 bases from V and 0 from J, leaving 25 bases between them. In germline, CDR1 is LNHDA, CDR2 SQIVND (reference sequence). This CDR3 is CASSSQPSNRADISGNTIYF. The CDR3, as DNA: TGTGCCAGTAGTAGCCAGCCCTCTAACAGGGCCGATATCTCTGGAAACACCATATATTTT.

This chain connects TRBV7-2 to TRBJ2-1, with D possibly TRBD1 on 6 matching bases. The CDR3 consists of 15 residues. Trimming shortened V by 2 bases and J by 8 bases, and 16 bases separated the two germline ends. Germline loops: CDR1 SGHTA, CDR2 FQGNSA. CDR3 protein: CASSLISQGGDEQFF. CDR3 nucleotides: TGTGCCAGCAGCTTAATCTCACAGGGTGGTGATGAGCAGTTCTTC.

The chain has TRBV28 and TRBJ2-7, with D possibly being TRBD1 (5 bases). V was pared by 4 bases and J by 2 bases, with 9 bases between. From germline, CDR1 is MDHEN and CDR2 SYDVKM. This CDR3 is 13 amino acids long. The DNA of the CDR3 is TGTGCCAGCAGTTGGGCCAGGGCCTACGAGCAGTACTTC. Translation gives CASSWARAYEQYF. Supplemented by reference TRBV28 and TRBJ2-7, the full variable domain reads DVKVTQSSRYLVKRTGEKVFLECVQDMDHENMFWYRQDPGLGLRLIYFSYDVKMKEKGDIPEGYSVSREKKERFSLILESASTNQTSMYLCASSWARAYEQYFGPGTRLTVT.

In DNA form, the CDR3 reads TGTGCCTGGAGTGGATACGTACCCTACGAGCAGTACTTC. It specifies CAWSGYVPYEQYF. The chain links TRBV30 to TRBJ2-7, with D hard to call. The CDR3 contains 13 residues. CDR1 is GTSNPN and CDR2 is SVGIG in the germline V gene (reference sequence). The germline V and J ends were trimmed by 1 base and 2 bases, with 9 bases remaining between them.

The chain has TRBV27 and TRBJ1-6, with a possible D match to TRBD1 (5 bases). The CDR3 is 15 amino acids. V dropped 2 bases and J dropped 8 bases, with 13 bases sitting between them. The germline V gene has CDR1 MNHEY and CDR2 SMNVEV (reference sequence). The CDR3 spells CASSLVRGSYSPLHF. CDR3 nucleotide sequence: TGTGCCAGCAGTTTAGTGCGGGGGTCTTATTCACCCCTCCACTTT.

The V call is TRBV4-2, the J call TRBJ1-3, with TRBD1 matching over 10 bases. Germline trimming cut 0 bases from V and 7 bases from J; bases unmatched to any gene: 6. Germline CDR1 LGHNA, CDR2 YNFKEQ. This CDR3 contains 16 residues. The CDR3 DNA reads TGTGCCAGCAGCCAAGAGAGGGGACAGGGGTGGAACACCATATATTTT. It translates to CASSQERGQGWNTIYF.